These T cell receptor beta chains were read from a single sample in a study of shared T cell receptors in the human thymus. Profiling relied on immunoSEQ multiplex PCR, and the TCRdb table lists in-frame clones only, not all of them. The sample has 640,000 or so clones; around 87% are singletons. These same data were also listed under a study on human thymus T cells.

Sample: thymocytes. These receptor sequences come from a boy younger than two with a congenital heart defect. Each CDR3 is given with its conserved first and last residue. The order of the fields is CDR3 length, V gene, CDR3 protein.

18 TRBV7-9 CASSSRGHNRSGANVLTF
19 TRBV5-6 CASSFGGYPWGGFAGELFF
16 TRBV6-4 CASSSGTSGVTDTQYF
15 TRBV28 CASSPPTSGEETQYF
19 TRBV21-1 CASSKVGGTAMQSGEKLFF
17 TRBV28 CASSFRWTSGRYYEQYF
14 TRBV28 CASRSRLSTDTQYF
13 TRBV10-3 CAIGGAGGIEQYF
13 TRBV14 CASSLRQTTEAFF
18 TRBV28 CASSFGQGVSIFSYEQYF
13 TRBV5-6 CASSHLGSYEQYF
12 TRBV6-5 CASSLRGDEQYF